One sample yielded the 14 T cell receptor beta chains listed below, sequenced in a study of TIL therapy for anti-PD-1-resistant metastatic lung cancer. The time point denotes: pre-treatment sample, taken before nivolumab and TIL therapy. The tumor samples were excised metastases, mostly pleural nodules or supraclavicular lymph nodes. The libraries were made with immunoSEQ v3. Repertoires were generated with immunoSEQ multiplex PCR, while TCRdb's copy carries only in-frame clones and drops some. The sample holds 95,000 or so clones, about three fifths seen once. The sample was tumor tissue, taken at baseline. The source is a person aged 25-85 years with non-small cell lung cancer.

The chain has TRBV28 and TRBJ1-4; the match to TRBD1 covers 10 bases. The germline V gene encodes CDR1 MDHEN and CDR2 SYDVKM. V was pared by 7 bases and J by 3 bases, with 11 bases of the junction left unmatched. This CDR3 comprises 17 residues. The CDR3 loop reads CASTQGTGDRSNEKLFF. Here the CDR3 DNA reads TGTGCCAGCACCCAAGGGACAGGGGATCGTTCTAATGAAAAACTGTTTTTT.

This clone was recorded a few times. V and J are TRBV28 and TRBJ1-6; D unclear. CDR1 is MDHEN and CDR2 is SYDVKM in the germline V gene. The V end was cut by 2 bases, the J end by 7 bases, with 9 bases between. The CDR3 is made up of 14 amino acids. The chain's CDR3 is CASSLRARNSPLHF. The CDR3 DNA is TGTGCCAGCAGTTTAAGGGCTCGGAATTCACCCCTCCACTTT. The full variable domain, its missing parts supplied by reference TRBV28 and TRBJ1-6, is DVKVTQSSRYLVKRTGEKVFLECVQDMDHENMFWYRQDPGLGLRLIYFSYDVKMKEKGDIPEGYSVSREKKERFSLILESASTNQTSMYLCASSLRARNSPLHFGNGTRLTVT.

Only a few counts were recorded for this clone. The V call is TRBV3-1 (or the pseudogene TRBV3-2), the J call TRBJ1-5; maybe TRBD1 (5 bases). The length of the CDR3 is 13 residues. Germline values: CDR1 LGHDT, CDR2 YNNKEL (reference sequence). V lost 3 bases and J 5 bases, leaving 8 bases between the germline ends. The CDR3 coding sequence is TGTGCCAGCAGCCACGGGGGAGATCAGCCCCAGCATTTT. Amino acids: CASSHGGDQPQHF.

In this sample, this clone turned up a few times. DNA of the CDR3: TGTGCCTGGACCCTAGCGTCCTACGAGCAGTACTTC. It is translated as CAWTLASYEQYF. The V and J genes are TRBV30 and TRBJ2-7; D possibly corresponds to TRBD2 (6 bases). The CDR3 covers 12 residues. CDR1 and CDR2 (germline): GTSNPN, SVGIG (reference sequence). Trimming cost V 4 bases and J 1 base, with 8 bases left between them.

The V call is TRBV4-3, the J call TRBJ1-6; 10 positions match TRBD1. The CDR3 length is 15 residues. The junction had 1 base not matched to a gene; V was cut back by 1 base and J by 7 bases. Germline CDR1 reads LGHNA; CDR2 reads YSLEER. In DNA, the CDR3 is TGCGCCAGCAGCCAAGTGGACAGGGGGAATTCACCCCTCCACTTT. Translating gives CASSQVDRGNSPLHF.

This chain connects TRBV5-6 to TRBJ2-1; 7 bases are a match to TRBD2. This CDR3 has 13 amino acids. V shed 0 bases, J shed 14 bases, and the junction held 8 bases outside the gene matches. Germline V gene lookup returns CDR1 SGHDT and CDR2 YYEEEE. CDR3 DNA: TGTGCCAGCAGCTTGGGGCTAGCGGAGCGCAAGTTCTTC. Translation gives CASSLGLAERKFF.

This clone has only a few counts. The J gene is TRBJ1-6, the V gene TRBV28, with D possibly matching TRBD1 (6 bases). The CDR3 extends over 14 amino acids. V was pared by 5 bases and J by 4 bases, with 9 bases between. Germline values: CDR1 MDHEN, CDR2 SYDVKM. CDR3: CASSLQGYNSPLHF. As DNA, the CDR3 is TGTGCCAGCAGTCTACAGGGATATAATTCACCCCTCCACTTT. Full variable domain (missing parts from reference TRBV28 and TRBJ1-6): DVKVTQSSRYLVKRTGEKVFLECVQDMDHENMFWYRQDPGLGLRLIYFSYDVKMKEKGDIPEGYSVSREKKERFSLILESASTNQTSMYLCASSLQGYNSPLHFGNGTRLTVT.

This clone was found a few times. The J gene is TRBJ2-1, the V gene TRBV7-9; 7 nucleotides match TRBD2. Germline lookup yields CDR1 SEHNR and CDR2 FQNEAQ (reference sequence). V was pared by 1 base and J by 0 bases, with 0 bases of the junction left unmatched. The CDR3 length is 15 residues. CDR3 sequence: CASSLGTSSYNEQFF. The CDR3 nucleotides are TGTGCCAGCAGCTTAGGGACTAGCTCCTACAATGAGCAGTTCTTC.

J is TRBJ2-3 and V is TRBV18, with D hard to call. The V end lost 0 bases, the J end lost 6 bases, and 10 bases lay between the germline ends. Germline V CDR1 and CDR2: KGHSH, LQKENI. This CDR3 is built from 14 residues. CDR3 amino acids: CASSPPSLADTQYF. CDR3 sequence (DNA): TGTGCCAGCTCACCACCCTCCCTGGCGGATACGCAGTATTTT.

This clone has a single count. The rearrangement joins TRBV6-2 or TRBV6-3 to TRBJ2-7; TRBD2 might be the D (5 bases). Trimming shortened V by 1 base and J by 6 bases, and 7 bases separated the two germline ends. This CDR3 has 12 residues. Germline-derived CDR1 and CDR2 are MNHEY and SVGEGT. The CDR3 loop is CASSYLGSEQYF. CDR3 coding DNA: TGTGCCAGCAGTTACTTGGGGAGCGAGCAGTACTTC.

V and J are TRBV7-3 and TRBJ2-7, with a tentative D call TRBD2 (6 bases). Trimming removed 5 bases at V and 5 bases at J, with 13 bases between. In germline, CDR1 is SGHTA, CDR2 FQGTGA. The CDR3 is 13 residues long. CDR3 nucleotide sequence: TGTGCCAGCAGCCCCCTGGGGGGTCACGAGCAGTACTTC. Protein sequence: CASSPLGGHEQYF.

The J gene is TRBJ2-3, the V gene TRBV5-1; 11 nucleotides align to TRBD1. The germline V gene has CDR1 SGHRS and CDR2 YFSETQ. There are 15 residues in the CDR3. V gave up 2 bases and J gave up 5 bases; unmatched junction bases: 4. The CDR3 loop reads CASSLGTGGQDTQYF. For the CDR3, the DNA is TGCGCCAGCAGCTTAGGGACAGGGGGTCAAGATACGCAGTATTTT.

Only a few counts were recorded for this clone. CDR3 sequence reads: CASSPIAGPTGELFF. DNA of the CDR3: TGTGCCAGCAGCCCGATAGCGGGGCCCACCGGGGAGCTGTTTTTT. The rearrangement links TRBV11-3 to TRBJ2-2; TRBD2 matches 8 bases. Trimming removed 5 bases from V and 4 bases from J; junction bases left unmatched: 6. The CDR3 length is 15 residues. CDR1 and CDR2 (germline): SGHNT, YENEEA.

This clone has just one count. The chain recombines TRBV18 with TRBJ2-1, with 10 bases identical to TRBD1. Germline CDR1 KGHSH, CDR2 LQKENI. The CDR3 sequence is 15 residues long. Losses at the gene ends were 3 bases for V and 9 bases for J; bases not matched to a gene: 8. The CDR3 nucleotides read TGTGCCAGCTCACCCGGGACAGGGGACTACGGTGAGCAGTTCTTC. It translates to CASSPGTGDYGEQFF.